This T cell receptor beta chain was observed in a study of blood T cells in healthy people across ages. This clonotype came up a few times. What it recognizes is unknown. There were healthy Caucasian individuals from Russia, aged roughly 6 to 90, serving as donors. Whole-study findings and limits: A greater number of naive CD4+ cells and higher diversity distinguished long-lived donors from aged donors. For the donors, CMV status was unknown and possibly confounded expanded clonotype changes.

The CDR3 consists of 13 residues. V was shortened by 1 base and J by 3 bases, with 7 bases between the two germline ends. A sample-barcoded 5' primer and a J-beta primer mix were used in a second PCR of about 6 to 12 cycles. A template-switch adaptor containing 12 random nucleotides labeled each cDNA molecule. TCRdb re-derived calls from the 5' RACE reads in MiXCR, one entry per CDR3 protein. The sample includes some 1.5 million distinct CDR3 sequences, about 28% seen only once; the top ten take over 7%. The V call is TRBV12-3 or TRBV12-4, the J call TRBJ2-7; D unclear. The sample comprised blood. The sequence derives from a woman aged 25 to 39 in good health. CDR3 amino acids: CASSLEMLYEQYF. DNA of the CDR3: TGTGCCAGCAGTTTAGAGATGCTCTACGAGCAGTACTTC.